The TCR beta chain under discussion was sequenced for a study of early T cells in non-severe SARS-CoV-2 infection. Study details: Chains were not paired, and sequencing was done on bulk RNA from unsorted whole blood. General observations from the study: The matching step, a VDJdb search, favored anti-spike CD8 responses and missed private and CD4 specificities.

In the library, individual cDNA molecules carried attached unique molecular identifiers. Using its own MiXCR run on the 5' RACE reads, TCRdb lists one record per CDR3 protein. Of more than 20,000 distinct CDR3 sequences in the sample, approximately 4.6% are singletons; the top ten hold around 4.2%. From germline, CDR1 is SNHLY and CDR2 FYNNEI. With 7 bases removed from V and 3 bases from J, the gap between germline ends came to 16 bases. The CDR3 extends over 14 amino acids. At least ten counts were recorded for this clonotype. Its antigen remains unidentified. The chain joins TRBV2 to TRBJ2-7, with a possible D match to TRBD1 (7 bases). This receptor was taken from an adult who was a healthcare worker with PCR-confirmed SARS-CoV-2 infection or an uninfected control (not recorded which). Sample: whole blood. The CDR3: CASMERGTDYEQYF. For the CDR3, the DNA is TGTGCCAGCATGGAACGGGGGACAGACTACGAGCAGTACTTC.